What follows are 2 T cell receptor delta chains derived from one specimen sequenced in a study of Vδ1+ human thymocytes. General study results and limits: Highly polyclonal TRG and TRD repertoires with Gaussian CDR3 length distributions appeared in thymus.

Their target antigens are unknown. Extracted RNA was reverse transcribed into cDNA. Pooled V-gene forward primers with one constant-region reverse primer generated the CDR3 amplicons by multiplex PCR. TCRdb reapplied CATT to the multiplex PCR reads. The sample yields 80,000 or so delta-chain clones, around 34% seen once. What was sequenced was Vdelta1+ gamma-delta thymocytes from the thymus. Regarding subset: FACS-sorted CD3+ TCRalphabeta- TCRVdelta1+ TCRVdelta2- thymocytes. The receptors come from a boy under two years old who had congenital heart surgery.

As for this clone: This sample also contains other DNA sequences that code for the same CDR3. V usage is TRDV1 and J usage is TRDJ1; 10 bases are a match to TRDD3. The junction had 18 bases not matched to a gene; V was cut back by 2 bases and J by 0 bases. Germline-derived CDR1 and CDR2 are TSWWSYY and QGS. This CDR3 is 21 amino acids long. The CDR3 nucleotides are TGTGCTCTTGGGGAAGGAATCCGTAATTACTGGGGGATTTGTTACACCGATAAACTCATCTTT. Its protein is CALGEGIRNYWGICYTDKLIF.

The V and J genes are TRDV1 and TRDJ1; TRDD3 is a possible D gene (6 bases). CDR3 length equals 17 residues. V was cut by 2 bases and J by 3 bases, with 19 bases left in between. From germline, CDR1 is TSWWSYY and CDR2 QGS. CDR3 nucleotides: TGTGCTCTTGGGGAAGGCCTTCTGGGGCTAGGAGCCGATAAACTCATCTTT. It translates to CALGEGLLGLGADKLIF.